This record looks at one T cell receptor beta chain sequence and its context. Clones were sequenced by immunoSEQ multiplex PCR, and TCRdb holds only the in-frame ones, with some missing. The sample consists of fewer than 150,000 clones, 60% to 85% of them appearing once. These data come from a study of blood T cell repertoires in COVID-19. Deletions cut 5 bases from V and 6 bases from J, with 11 bases between. Looked up from germline, CDR1 is MNHEY and CDR2 is SVGAGI. CDR3 length: 14 amino acids. The chain carries TRBV6-5 and TRBJ1-6; D perhaps matches TRBD1 (5 bases). Sample: peripheral blood. The receptor comes from a man aged 70-80 years with acute or convalescent COVID-19. This CDR3 is CASSPGTLNSPLHF. CDR3 in DNA: TGTGCCAGCAGTCCCGGGACTCTTAATTCACCCCTCCACTTT.